The clone carrying this T cell receptor beta chain was seen a handful of times. The data belong to a study of regulatory T cells in long-lasting Graves disease. The TCR beta library used iRepertoire HTBI primers with Arm-PCR amplification of CDR3. TCRdb re-called the multiplex PCR reads with MiXCR, one entry per CDR3 protein. The data show around 450,000 distinct CDR3 sequences, roughly 15% seen once. The sample's time point: newly diagnosed GD, antithyroid drugs for less than 3 months. After RNA was extracted from PBMCs, the TCR library was made from it. CDR1 and CDR2 from the germline V gene are SGHNT and YYREEE (reference sequence). Trimming cost V 0 bases and J 12 bases; bases outside gene matches: 5. This CDR3 has 15 amino acids. The same data also went into a second study, on T cells in Graves' hyperthyroidism and ophthalmopathy. From that report: HTBI primers drove first-round RT-PCR of the TCR CDR3.

The source material was peripheral blood mononuclear cells (PBMCs), sampled at new diagnosis, from a patient treated with antithyroid drugs. This sequence was found in a man aged 35 to 55 with Graves disease. The chain carries TRBV5-4 and TRBJ2-1; 14 bases line up with TRBD2. CDR3 DNA sequence: TGTGCCAGCAGCTTGGGACTAGCGGGGGGGGATGGGCAGTTCTTC. Its protein is CASSLGLAGGDGQFF.